Presented here are 30 T cell receptor beta chains from one specimen sequenced in a study of T cells after yellow fever vaccination. TCRdb independently ran MiXCR on the 5' RACE reads; one entry per CDR3 protein. The sample consists of some 120,000 distinct CDR3 sequences, 7.4% of them appearing once. The sample here was CD4+ T cells sorted from PBMCs, taken less than 11 days after the first yellow fever vaccination. The receptors come from a man aged 18 to 30 who received the YFV17D yellow fever vaccine.

This clonotype was found many times. The V gene is TRBV4-1, the J gene TRBJ1-1, with 9 bases lining up with TRBD1. This CDR3 is built from 20 residues. CDR1 is MGHRA and CDR2 is YSYEKL in the germline V gene. J lost 4 bases, V lost 3 bases, and 21 bases had no gene match. The chain's CDR3 is CASSQLPLIDRGVSGTEAFF. The CDR3 region has the DNA TGCGCCAGCAGCCAGCTTCCTTTAATAGACAGGGGGGTCTCCGGCACTGAAGCTTTCTTT.

This clonotype has a count of ten or more. V usage is TRBV7-2 and J usage is TRBJ2-5; no clear D. This CDR3 has 13 amino acids. Germline-derived CDR1 and CDR2 are SGHTA and FQGNSA. V dropped 6 bases and J dropped 5 bases, with 13 bases sitting between them. The CDR3 reads CASSRDLEETQYF. Written as DNA, the CDR3 is TGTGCCAGCAGTCGAGACCTGGAGGAGACCCAGTACTTC.

This clonotype has a count of ten or more. The chain carries TRBV19 and TRBJ2-1; 9 nucleotides match TRBD1. The CDR3 has 13 amino acids. Germline CDR1 and CDR2: LNHDA and SQIVND (reference sequence). Trimming at V came to 4 bases and at J to 8 bases, leaving 3 bases not matched to a gene. CDR3: CASSTRQGDEQFF. The CDR3 region has the DNA TGTGCCAGTAGTACTCGACAGGGGGATGAGCAGTTCTTC.

This clonotype showed up many times. The chain links TRBV5-1 to TRBJ2-1; D is perhaps TRBD1 or TRBD2 (5 bases each). Germline V gene lookup returns CDR1 SGHRS and CDR2 YFSETQ. The CDR3 length is 12 residues. V was cut by 4 bases and J by 6 bases, with 8 bases left in between. CDR3 bases: TGCGCCAGCAGCGAGGGGCGCAATGAGCAGTTCTTC. It encodes CASSEGRNEQFF.

This clonotype was counted at least ten times. The gene calls are TRBV5-6 and TRBJ2-7, with D perhaps being TRBD1 or TRBD2 (5 bases each). Deletions cut 1 base from V and 6 bases from J, with 11 bases between. CDR3 length equals 13 residues. Germline V gives CDR1 SGHDT, CDR2 YYEEEE. The chain's CDR3 is CASSLWGFAEQYV. For the CDR3, the DNA is TGTGCCAGCAGCTTGTGGGGGTTCGCCGAGCAGTACGTC.

The chain employs TRBV7-2 and TRBJ1-2; tentatively, D is TRBD1 (5 bases). Looked up from germline, CDR1 is SGHTA and CDR2 is FQGNSA. The CDR3 extends over 13 amino acids. V was clipped by 5 bases and J by 5 bases, with 12 bases between them. The CDR3 spells CASSDPQEYGYTF. The CDR3 region has the DNA TGTGCCAGCAGCGACCCACAGGAGTATGGCTACACCTTC.

This clonotype was detected ten times or more. V usage is TRBV15 and J usage is TRBJ2-7; D uncertain. The CDR3 runs to 14 residues. Trimming shortened V by 0 bases and J by 6 bases, and 12 bases separated the two germline ends. Germline V gene lookup returns CDR1 LNHNV and CDR2 YYDKDF (reference sequence). The CDR3 DNA is TGTGCCACCAGCAGAGATTTTGATGGTTCCGAGCAGTACGTC. Encoded protein: CATSRDFDGSEQYV.

This chain connects TRBV12-3 or TRBV12-4 to TRBJ2-5; D is unresolved. The CDR3 contains 13 residues. Trimming stripped 6 bases from V and 5 bases from J, with 13 bases between. The DNA for the CDR3 is TGTGCCAGCAGGTGGCCAGGCCGGGAGACCCAGTACTTC. Residues: CASRWPGRETQYF.

This clonotype was detected a few times. This chain links TRBV19 with TRBJ2-3; D is undetermined. V lost 3 bases, J lost 5 bases, and 12 bases lay in between. This CDR3 contains 14 residues. CDR1 and CDR2 (germline): LNHDA, SQIVND (reference sequence). CDR3 sequence: CASSMVGSIDTQYF. The DNA for the CDR3 is TGTGCCAGTAGTATGGTGGGATCGATAGATACGCAGTATTTT.

This clonotype was found a few times. The CDR3 nucleotides are TGTGCCAGCTCACCGCCATCGACAGGGGTCCGAGAGACCCAGTACTTC. As protein: CASSPPSTGVRETQYF. This rearrangement joins TRBV18 to TRBJ2-5, with 8 bases fitting TRBD1. Trimming cost V 3 bases and J 4 bases; bases outside gene matches: 10. The CDR3 spans 16 residues. Germline CDR1 reads KGHSH; CDR2 reads LQKENI.

This clonotype was seen at least ten times. Germline and junction disagree at one end, which may indicate a read error. The chain recombines TRBV7-2 with TRBJ2-1, with D tentatively TRBD2 (5 bases). The CDR3 has 15 amino acids. Germline V gene lookup returns CDR1 SGHTA and CDR2 FQGNSA. The CDR3 DNA sequence: TGTGCCAGCAGCTTAGCGCACTTAACAGCCCCACAGCGGTCCTTC. This translates into CASSLAHLTAPQRSF.

As for this clonotype: A read error may be the cause here, since a much bigger clone is one base away. V gene TRBV28 combines with J gene TRBJ1-2; D gene unclear. CDR1 and CDR2 from the germline V gene are MDHEN and SYDVKM. The CDR3 runs to 14 residues. Trimming removed 7 bases from V and 5 bases from J, with 17 bases in between. The CDR3 bases are TGTGCCAGCACCGATGAGGTAGAATTGTATGGCTACACCTTC. This encodes CASTDEVELYGYTF.

In this sample, this clonotype turned up many times. This sequence joins TRBV4-3 and TRBJ1-6, with D maybe TRBD1 (5 bases). The CDR3 covers 15 residues. The V gene lost 0 bases and the J gene lost 9 bases, with 12 bases spanning the gap. CDR1 is LGHNA, CDR2 YSLEER, per germline. Written as DNA, the CDR3 is TGCGCCAGCAGCCAAGAGGGACGGGCGGGTTCACCCCTCCACTTT. This translates into CASSQEGRAGSPLHF.

For this clonotype: With a much larger clone just one base away, this may be a read error. The V gene is TRBV7-2, the J gene TRBJ1-1; D is ambiguous. V was cut by 2 bases and J by 5 bases, with 9 bases left in between. The germline gives CDR1 SGHTA, CDR2 FQGNSA. The CDR3 sequence is 13 residues long. The CDR3 bases are TGTGCCAGCAGCTTACAACCGAAGACTGAAGCTTTCTTT. Protein product: CASSLQPKTEAFF.

In this sample, this clonotype turned up many times. The CDR3 region has the DNA TGTGCCAGCAGCTTAGCGGGTATGGAGACCCAGTACTTC. As protein: CASSLAGMETQYF. The rearrangement links TRBV7-2 to TRBJ2-5; D not certain. The length of the CDR3 is 13 residues. V shed 0 bases and J shed 5 bases, with 7 bases lying between them. Per the germline V gene, CDR1 is SGHTA and CDR2 is FQGNSA.

This clonotype turned up a few times. The gene calls are TRBV11-1 and TRBJ2-2; D not resolved. Germline CDR1 and CDR2: SGHAT and FQDESV (reference sequence). The CDR3 runs 15 residues. V was shortened by 5 bases and J by 7 bases, with 17 bases between the two germline ends. CDR3 in amino acids: CASSTLHRVFGELFF. The DNA of the CDR3 is TGTGCCAGCAGCACGTTACATAGGGTTTTCGGGGAGCTGTTTTTT.

This clonotype was detected ten times or more. The chain has TRBV28 and TRBJ2-2, with D maybe TRBD2 (6 bases). The V end was cut by 8 bases, the J end by 6 bases, with 16 bases between. Germline CDR1 is MDHEN and CDR2 is SYDVKM. This CDR3 has 14 amino acids. The chain's CDR3 is CASRGSVSPGELFF. The CDR3, as DNA: TGTGCCAGCCGGGGGTCAGTTAGCCCCGGGGAGCTGTTTTTT. Based on the CDR3 plus reference TRBV28 and TRBJ2-2, the full variable domain is DVKVTQSSRYLVKRTGEKVFLECVQDMDHENMFWYRQDPGLGLRLIYFSYDVKMKEKGDIPEGYSVSREKKERFSLILESASTNQTSMYLCASRGSVSPGELFFGEGSRLTVL.

This clonotype was seen ten or more times. The J gene is TRBJ2-5, the V gene TRBV23-1; 9 bases line up with TRBD1. TRBV23-1 is filed as an ORF, its function uncertain. Trimming removed 7 bases from V and 4 bases from J; junction bases left unmatched: 13. The CDR3 is 16 residues long. This CDR3 reads CASKGRDRAVSETQYF. For the CDR3, the DNA is TGCGCCAGCAAAGGAAGGGACAGGGCGGTTTCAGAGACCCAGTACTTC.

This clonotype was found many times. The V call is TRBV7-2, the J call TRBJ1-2; no clear D. The V and J ends lost 1 base and 8 bases respectively, with 11 bases between them. Per the germline V gene, CDR1 is SGHTA and CDR2 is FQGNSA. The CDR3 is 13 residues long. The CDR3 spells CASSLVEGLGYTF. CDR3 nucleotides: TGTGCCAGCAGCTTAGTAGAGGGCTTAGGCTACACCTTC.

This clonotype was seen at least ten times. The chain recombines TRBV18 with TRBJ2-3; D might be TRBD2 (5 bases). CDR3 size: 17 residues. V lost 2 bases and J 4 bases, leaving 19 bases between the germline ends. The V gene's germline CDR1 is KGHSH and CDR2 LQKENI. CDR3 in amino acids: CASSPNVAANGADTQYF. The CDR3, as DNA: TGTGCCAGCTCACCAAATGTGGCAGCAAACGGGGCAGATACGCAGTATTTT. Variable domain in full (rest from reference TRBV18 and TRBJ2-3): NAGVMQNPRHLVRRRGQEARLRCSPMKGHSHVYWYRQLPEEGLKFMVYLQKENIIDESGMPKERFSAEFPKEGPSILRIQQVVRGDSAAYFCASSPNVAANGADTQYFGPGTRLTVL.

Remarks on this clonotype: A read error may be the cause here, since a much bigger clone is one base away. In DNA form, the CDR3 reads TGTGCCAGCAGCTTAGGGCCCCAGCCGGGGTGGCAGTTCTTC. This sequence encodes CASSLGPQPGWQFF. V usage is TRBV7-2 and J usage is TRBJ2-1; D is possibly TRBD2 (5 bases). The germline V and J ends were trimmed by 1 base and 12 bases, with 16 bases remaining between them. This CDR3 region has 14 residues. The V gene's germline CDR1 is SGHTA and CDR2 FQGNSA.

This clonotype has at least ten counts. The gene calls are TRBV12-3 or TRBV12-4 and TRBJ2-2; no clear D gene. The V end was cut by 6 bases, the J end by 6 bases, with 8 bases between. This CDR3 comprises 12 residues. CDR3 sequence: CASRAIPGELFF. The CDR3 DNA sequence: TGTGCCAGCAGGGCTATACCCGGGGAGCTGTTTTTT.

This clonotype was recorded many times. The chain uses TRBV20-1 and TRBJ1-2; D might be TRBD1 (5 bases). The germline V and J ends were trimmed by 3 bases and 8 bases, with 22 bases remaining between them. The CDR3 totals 15 residues. The germline gives CDR1 DFQATT, CDR2 SNEGSKA (reference sequence). The CDR3 loop is CSASLPGTEKIGYTF. The CDR3 DNA sequence: TGCAGTGCTAGCCTACCAGGGACGGAAAAAATCGGCTACACCTTC.

This clonotype was recorded at least ten times. This chain connects TRBV5-1 to TRBJ2-7; D is perhaps TRBD1 (6 bases). CDR1 is SGHRS, CDR2 YFSETQ, per germline. V was cut by 0 bases and J by 6 bases, with 10 bases left in between. This CDR3 has 13 residues. The CDR3 bases are TGCGCCAGCAGCTTGGCAATAGGGGGCGAGCAGTACTTC. It is translated as CASSLAIGGEQYF. Full variable domain (outside the CDR3, taken from reference TRBV5-1 and TRBJ2-7): KAGVTQTPRYLIKTRGQQVTLSCSPISGHRSVSWYQQTPGQGLQFLFEYFSETQRNKGNFPGRFSGRQFSNSRSEMNVSTLELGDSALYLCASSLAIGGEQYFGPGTRLTVT.

This chain connects TRBV6-1 to TRBJ2-3; 7 positions agree with TRBD2. This CDR3 comprises 14 residues. V lost 8 bases to trimming and J lost 4 bases; unmatched junction nucleotides: 9. Germline V CDR1 and CDR2: MNHNS, SASEGT. The CDR3, as DNA: TGTGCCAGCGCGGTGGGGGGGAGGGCAGATACGCAGTATTTT. Its protein is CASAVGGRADTQYF.

Many counts were recorded for this clonotype. This chain uses TRBV20-1 with TRBJ1-6; 7 bases map to TRBD1. The CDR3 consists of 14 residues. The germline V gene has CDR1 DFQATT and CDR2 SNEGSKA (reference sequence). V shed 7 bases, J shed 2 bases, and the junction held 5 bases outside the gene matches. CDR3 DNA: TGCAGTGTTACAGGGGTAACCTATAATTCACCCCTCCACTTT. Translated: CSVTGVTYNSPLHF.

V is TRBV20-1 and J is TRBJ2-7, with D possibly TRBD2 on 6 matching bases. The CDR3 covers 13 residues. The V and J ends lost 5 bases and 5 bases respectively, with 16 bases between them. Germline V gene lookup returns CDR1 DFQATT and CDR2 SNEGSKA (reference sequence). CDR3: CSAVGTARNEQYF. The CDR3 coding sequence is TGCAGTGCTGTCGGGACTGCGAGGAACGAGCAGTACTTC.

This clonotype was observed at least ten times. V and J are TRBV19 and TRBJ2-2; D unclear. The CDR3 spans 15 residues. V was trimmed by 6 bases and J by 5 bases, leaving 16 bases between them. The germline gives CDR1 LNHDA, CDR2 SQIVND (reference sequence). The CDR3 nucleotides read TGTGCCAGTAGGTGGCGGATTCCTCGAACCGGGGAGCTGTTTTTT. Translated: CASRWRIPRTGELFF.

This clonotype was picked up many times. The chain has TRBV20-1 and TRBJ2-7, with 9 bases that match TRBD1. Germline trimming cut 3 bases from V and 2 bases from J; bases unmatched to any gene: 17. Germline V gene lookup returns CDR1 DFQATT and CDR2 SNEGSKA (reference sequence). This CDR3 region has 18 residues. The CDR3 sequence is CSASPAGQGGSWAYEQYF. The DNA for the CDR3 is TGCAGTGCTAGCCCCGCGGGACAGGGAGGCAGCTGGGCCTACGAGCAGTACTTC.

This clonotype has at least ten counts. The V and J genes are TRBV7-8 and TRBJ2-4; no clear D gene. The CDR3 is 14 residues long. With 1 base removed from V and 7 bases from J, the gap between germline ends came to 11 bases. Looked up from germline, CDR1 is SGHVS and CDR2 is FQNEAQ. CDR3 residues: CASSLGVEQNIQYF. CDR3 sequence (DNA): TGTGCCAGCAGCTTAGGGGTGGAACAGAACATTCAGTACTTC.